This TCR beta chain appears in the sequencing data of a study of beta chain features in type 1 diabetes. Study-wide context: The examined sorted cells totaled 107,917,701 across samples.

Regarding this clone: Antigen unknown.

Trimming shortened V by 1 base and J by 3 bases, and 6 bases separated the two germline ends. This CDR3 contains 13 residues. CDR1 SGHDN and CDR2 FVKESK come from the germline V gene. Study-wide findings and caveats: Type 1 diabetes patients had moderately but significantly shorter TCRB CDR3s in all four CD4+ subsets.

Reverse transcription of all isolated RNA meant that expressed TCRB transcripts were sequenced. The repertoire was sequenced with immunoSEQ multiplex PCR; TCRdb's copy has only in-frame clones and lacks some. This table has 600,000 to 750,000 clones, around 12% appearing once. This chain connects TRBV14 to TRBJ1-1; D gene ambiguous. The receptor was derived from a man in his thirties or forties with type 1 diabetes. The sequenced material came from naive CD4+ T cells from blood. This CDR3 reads CASSQVQDTEAFF. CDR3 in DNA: TGTGCCAGCAGCCAAGTTCAGGACACTGAAGCTTTCTTT. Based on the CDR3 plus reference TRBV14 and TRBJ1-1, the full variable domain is EAGVTQFPSHSVIEKGQTVTLRCDPISGHDNLYWYRRVMGKEIKFLLHFVKESKQDESGMPNNRFLAERTGGTYSTLKVQPAELEDSGVYFCASSQVQDTEAFFGQGTRLTVV.